This is a list of T cell receptor beta chains from one sample in a study of CD8 T cells in ankylosing spondylitis. Each CDR3 protein is one row after TCRdb ran MiXCR on the 5' RACE reads. The profile shows fewer than 35,000 distinct CDR3 sequences, more than 25% of them singletons. Sequenced input: synovial fluid, either unsorted or a sorted T cell fraction (not recorded which). These receptors were collected from a male donor with ankylosing spondylitis. Each CDR3 is given with its conserved first and last residue. The D gene is left open where the match is weak. Rows may omit the clone size; those that give it use once, few, many or a size class.

D gene: -; J gene: TRBJ2-7; V gene: TRBV10-2; clone size: -; CDR3 length: 17; CDR3 DNA: TGCGCCAGCAGTGACACGGGGGAACGTAAAGCAACCTACGAGCAGTACTTC; CDR3 protein: CASSDTGERKATYEQYF
D gene: -; J gene: TRBJ1-2; V gene: TRBV5-5; clone size: many; CDR3 length: 13; CDR3 DNA: TGTGCCAGCAGCTTAGGGGATAACTATGGCTACACCTTC; CDR3 protein: CASSLGDNYGYTF
D gene: TRBD1; J gene: TRBJ2-5; V gene: TRBV12-3/TRBV12-4; clone size: many; CDR3 length: 14; CDR3 DNA: TGTGCCAGCACTCCGGACAGGTTGATGGGGACCCAGTACTTC; CDR3 protein: CASTPDRLMGTQYF
D gene: -; J gene: TRBJ1-1; V gene: TRBV14; clone size: few; CDR3 length: 12; CDR3 DNA: TGTGCCAGCAGCCATCGGGGCACTGAAGCTTTCTTT; CDR3 protein: CASSHRGTEAFF
D gene: TRBD1; J gene: TRBJ2-3; V gene: TRBV2; clone size: -; CDR3 length: 14; CDR3 DNA: TGTGCCAGCAAGGGGACAGGGGGCACAGATACGCAGTATTTT; CDR3 protein: CASKGTGGTDTQYF
D gene: TRBD1; J gene: TRBJ2-2; V gene: TRBV7-9; clone size: few; CDR3 length: 14; CDR3 DNA: TGTGCCAGCAGCTCTACAGGGGGGACCGGGGAGCTGTTTTTT; CDR3 protein: CASSSTGGTGELFF
D gene: TRBD1; J gene: TRBJ2-5; V gene: TRBV24-1; clone size: -; CDR3 length: 16; CDR3 DNA: TGTGCCACCAGTGACGACAGGGGGTTGAGCCAAGAGACCCAGTACTTC; CDR3 protein: CATSDDRGLSQETQYF
D gene: -; J gene: TRBJ2-1; V gene: TRBV5-6; clone size: -; CDR3 length: 17; CDR3 DNA: TGTGCCAGCAGCCTCCTTTTCTCAACTTTCTCCTACAATGAGCAGTTCTTC; CDR3 protein: CASSLLFSTFSYNEQFF
D gene: -; J gene: TRBJ2-5; V gene: TRBV29-1; clone size: few; CDR3 length: 13; CDR3 DNA: TGCAGCGTCGATGGAGGGACTCAAGAGACCCAGTACTTC; CDR3 protein: CSVDGGTQETQYF
D gene: -; J gene: TRBJ2-2; V gene: TRBV11-2; clone size: many; CDR3 length: 15; CDR3 DNA: TGTGCCAGCAGCTCGTACAAGAGAAACACCGGGGAGCTGTTTTTT; CDR3 protein: CASSSYKRNTGELFF
D gene: -; J gene: TRBJ2-1; V gene: TRBV29-1; clone size: -; CDR3 length: 13; CDR3 DNA: TGCAGCGCCCGGGTCCTTGACCACAATGAGCAGTTCTTC; CDR3 protein: CSARVLDHNEQFF
D gene: -; J gene: TRBJ1-5; V gene: TRBV7-9; clone size: few; CDR3 length: 13; CDR3 DNA: TGTGCCAGCAGCCACCAGGGCAATCAGCCCCAGCATTTT; CDR3 protein: CASSHQGNQPQHF
D gene: -; J gene: TRBJ1-1; V gene: TRBV20-1; clone size: few; CDR3 length: 13; CDR3 DNA: TGCAGTGCTGCGGGCCCCGGGGACACTGAAGCTTTCTTT; CDR3 protein: CSAAGPGDTEAFF
D gene: TRBD1; J gene: TRBJ2-2; V gene: TRBV20-1; clone size: few; CDR3 length: 15; CDR3 DNA: TGCAGTGCTAGAGACAGGGGGAAGAACACCGGGGAGCTGTTTTTT; CDR3 protein: CSARDRGKNTGELFF
D gene: TRBD1; J gene: TRBJ1-5; V gene: TRBV2; clone size: few; CDR3 length: 18; CDR3 DNA: TGTGCCAGCAGTGGGGACCCTCGACAGGGAATATGGAATCAGCCCCAGCATTTT; CDR3 protein: CASSGDPRQGIWNQPQHF
D gene: TRBD2; J gene: TRBJ2-1; V gene: TRBV11-2; clone size: -; CDR3 length: 15; CDR3 DNA: TGTGCCAGCAGCTTAGCCGGGCGGGAGGGCGATGAGCAGTTCTTC; CDR3 protein: CASSLAGREGDEQFF
D gene: TRBD2; J gene: TRBJ2-1; V gene: TRBV5-4; clone size: -; CDR3 length: 17; CDR3 DNA: TGTGCCAGCAGCTTTCGCCGACTAGCGGGAGGATACAATGAGCAGTTCTTC; CDR3 protein: CASSFRRLAGGYNEQFF
D gene: TRBD1; J gene: TRBJ1-1; V gene: TRBV29-1; clone size: -; CDR3 length: 13; CDR3 DNA: TGCAGCGTTCCGGGACAGGTTGACACTGAAGCTTTCTTT; CDR3 protein: CSVPGQVDTEAFF
D gene: -; J gene: TRBJ1-3; V gene: TRBV27; clone size: few; CDR3 length: 16; CDR3 DNA: TGTGCCAGCAGTTTGGGTCCCGGGCGCTCTGGAAACACCATATATTTT; CDR3 protein: CASSLGPGRSGNTIYF
D gene: -; J gene: TRBJ1-1; V gene: TRBV14; clone size: few; CDR3 length: 15; CDR3 DNA: TGTGCCAGCAGCCAATCTCGGGGCTCGAACACTGAAGCTTTCTTT; CDR3 protein: CASSQSRGSNTEAFF
D gene: TRBD2; J gene: TRBJ2-1; V gene: TRBV20-1; clone size: many; CDR3 length: 16; CDR3 DNA: TGCAGTGCTAGAGGGGCCGGGACTAGCGGGTGGGATGAGCAGTTCTTC; CDR3 protein: CSARGAGTSGWDEQFF
D gene: -; J gene: TRBJ2-1; V gene: TRBV7-9; clone size: few; CDR3 length: 12; CDR3 DNA: TGTGCCAGCAGCCAGGTTGGGGATGAGCAGTTCTTC; CDR3 protein: CASSQVGDEQFF
D gene: -; J gene: TRBJ1-1; V gene: TRBV5-6; clone size: few; CDR3 length: 12; CDR3 DNA: TGTGCCAGCAGCTTGGAGACGGCTGAAGCTTTCTTT; CDR3 protein: CASSLETAEAFF
D gene: -; J gene: TRBJ1-2; V gene: TRBV3-1; clone size: -; CDR3 length: 13; CDR3 DNA: TGTGCCAGCAGCCCGGGACGGGGCTATGGCTACACCTTC; CDR3 protein: CASSPGRGYGYTF
D gene: TRBD1; J gene: TRBJ1-1; V gene: TRBV20-1; clone size: many; CDR3 length: 13; CDR3 DNA: TGCAGTGCCCGACTTCGACAGGGCGCTGAAGCTTTCTTT; CDR3 protein: CSARLRQGAEAFF
D gene: -; J gene: TRBJ2-1; V gene: TRBV27; clone size: few; CDR3 length: 13; CDR3 DNA: TGTGCCAGCGGCGACCGGGGGCCCCATGAGCAGTTCTTC; CDR3 protein: CASGDRGPHEQFF
D gene: TRBD2; J gene: TRBJ2-1; V gene: TRBV24-1; clone size: few; CDR3 length: 16; CDR3 DNA: TGTGCCACCAGTGACCCTCTGCGGGAGGCACGTAATGAGCAGTTCTTC; CDR3 protein: CATSDPLREARNEQFF
D gene: -; J gene: TRBJ2-3; V gene: TRBV12-3/TRBV12-4; clone size: few; CDR3 length: 17; CDR3 DNA: TGTGCCAGCATCCTGGGGATGACTTCTAGTTACACAGATACGCAGTATTTT; CDR3 protein: CASILGMTSSYTDTQYF
D gene: TRBD1; J gene: TRBJ1-5; V gene: TRBV7-2; clone size: few; CDR3 length: 15; CDR3 DNA: TGTGCCAGCAGCCCCCCGACAGGGCTCAATCAGCCCCAGCATTTT; CDR3 protein: CASSPPTGLNQPQHF
D gene: -; J gene: TRBJ1-5; V gene: TRBV4-1; clone size: few; CDR3 length: 14; CDR3 DNA: TGCGCCAGCAGCCAAGAAGGGAGAGGACAGCCCCAGCATTTT; CDR3 protein: CASSQEGRGQPQHF
D gene: -; J gene: TRBJ2-7; V gene: TRBV2; clone size: -; CDR3 length: 14; CDR3 DNA: TGTGCCAGCAGTGAGCTTCAGAGCTCCTACGAGCAGTACTTC; CDR3 protein: CASSELQSSYEQYF
D gene: -; J gene: TRBJ1-3; V gene: TRBV10-3; clone size: many; CDR3 length: 16; CDR3 DNA: TGTGCCATCAGTGAGTCGAAGCAAATAGACGGAAACACCATATATTTT; CDR3 protein: CAISESKQIDGNTIYF
D gene: TRBD2; J gene: TRBJ2-7; V gene: TRBV4-1; clone size: few; CDR3 length: 16; CDR3 DNA: TGCGCCAGCAGCCAAAGGTCGGGGACTAGCAGCTACGAGCAGTACTTC; CDR3 protein: CASSQRSGTSSYEQYF
D gene: TRBD2; J gene: TRBJ2-1; V gene: TRBV15; clone size: -; CDR3 length: 21; CDR3 DNA: TGTGCCACCAGCAGAGCCGCCATCCCGGGACTAGTGGAATCGTCGGGGAATGAGCAGTTCTTC; CDR3 protein: CATSRAAIPGLVESSGNEQFF
D gene: -; J gene: TRBJ1-1; V gene: TRBV19; clone size: -; CDR3 length: 14; CDR3 DNA: TGTGCCAGTAGTATAGTCCTATGGGACCGCGAAGCTTTCTTT; CDR3 protein: CASSIVLWDREAFF
D gene: TRBD2; J gene: TRBJ2-1; V gene: TRBV30; clone size: -; CDR3 length: 16; CDR3 DNA: TGTGCCTGGAAAAAGCGGGAGGGCCACTCCTACAATGAGCAGTTCTTC; CDR3 protein: CAWKKREGHSYNEQFF
D gene: TRBD1; J gene: TRBJ2-7; V gene: TRBV12-3/TRBV12-4; clone size: -; CDR3 length: 12; CDR3 DNA: TGTGCCAGCAGGACAGGGGATGGAGAGCAGTACTTC; CDR3 protein: CASRTGDGEQYF
D gene: -; J gene: TRBJ2-1; V gene: TRBV6-2/TRBV6-3; clone size: -; CDR3 length: 13; CDR3 DNA: TGTGCCAGCAGTTCCCTAGCGCTCAATGAGCAGTTCTTC; CDR3 protein: CASSSLALNEQFF
D gene: TRBD1; J gene: TRBJ1-5; V gene: TRBV27; clone size: many; CDR3 length: 15; CDR3 DNA: TGTGCCAGCAGTTTAGGGACAGGGGGCGAGGAGCCCCAGCATTTT; CDR3 protein: CASSLGTGGEEPQHF
D gene: -; J gene: TRBJ2-5; V gene: TRBV20-1; clone size: few; CDR3 length: 13; CDR3 DNA: TGCAGTGCTAGACCTACTAATTACGGGACCCAGTACTTC; CDR3 protein: CSARPTNYGTQYF
D gene: -; J gene: TRBJ2-1; V gene: TRBV28; clone size: many; CDR3 length: 16; CDR3 DNA: TGTGCCAGCAGTTCCCGCGGGTGGAGCTCCTACAATGAGCAGTTCTTC; CDR3 protein: CASSSRGWSSYNEQFF
D gene: -; J gene: TRBJ1-4; V gene: TRBV10-1; clone size: many; CDR3 length: 14; CDR3 DNA: TGCGCCAGCAGTGAGGGGCAGCCTAATGAAAAACTGTTTTTT; CDR3 protein: CASSEGQPNEKLFF
D gene: -; J gene: TRBJ1-3; V gene: TRBV12-3/TRBV12-4; clone size: many; CDR3 length: 14; CDR3 DNA: TGTGCCAGCAGTTTAGCGATCTCTGGAAACACCATATATTTT; CDR3 protein: CASSLAISGNTIYF
D gene: -; J gene: TRBJ2-4; V gene: TRBV6-6; clone size: -; CDR3 length: 12; CDR3 DNA: TGTGCCAGCAGTTCTCTAGGCGACATTCAGTACTTC; CDR3 protein: CASSSLGDIQYF
D gene: TRBD2; J gene: TRBJ2-3; V gene: TRBV24-1; clone size: few; CDR3 length: 13; CDR3 DNA: TGTGCCACCAGCGGACTAGGCACAGATACGCAGTATTTT; CDR3 protein: CATSGLGTDTQYF
D gene: TRBD1; J gene: TRBJ2-3; V gene: TRBV10-2; clone size: few; CDR3 length: 17; CDR3 DNA: TGCGCCAGCAGTGATCGGACAGGGGGTCTGGACACAGATACGCAGTATTTT; CDR3 protein: CASSDRTGGLDTDTQYF
D gene: -; J gene: TRBJ2-5; V gene: TRBV6-5; clone size: many; CDR3 length: 16; CDR3 DNA: TGTGCCAGCAGTTACTCGTTACCGCCGAACCAAGAGACCCAGTACTTC; CDR3 protein: CASSYSLPPNQETQYF
D gene: -; J gene: TRBJ2-7; V gene: TRBV30; clone size: -; CDR3 length: 12; CDR3 DNA: TGTGCCTGGAGGGACAACTCCTACGAGCAGTACTTC; CDR3 protein: CAWRDNSYEQYF
D gene: -; J gene: TRBJ2-1; V gene: TRBV14; clone size: -; CDR3 length: 16; CDR3 DNA: TGTGCCAGCAGCTCGTTGCCTTCTAGCTCCTACAATGAGCAGTTCTTC; CDR3 protein: CASSSLPSSSYNEQFF
D gene: -; J gene: TRBJ1-1; V gene: TRBV7-6; clone size: few; CDR3 length: 15; CDR3 DNA: TGTGCCAGCAGCCCGAGTCAGGGTATGAACACTGAAGCTTTCTTT; CDR3 protein: CASSPSQGMNTEAFF
D gene: TRBD1; J gene: TRBJ2-3; V gene: TRBV6-1; clone size: few; CDR3 length: 16; CDR3 DNA: TGTGCCAGCAGTGAAGAGGCAGGGGGAAGCACAGATACGCAGTATTTT; CDR3 protein: CASSEEAGGSTDTQYF
D gene: -; J gene: TRBJ2-1; V gene: TRBV19; clone size: -; CDR3 length: 14; CDR3 DNA: TGTGCCAGTAGTATTAGGCTAGCTGGGGGGGAGCAGTTCTTC; CDR3 protein: CASSIRLAGGEQFF
D gene: TRBD2; J gene: TRBJ2-2; V gene: TRBV6-4; clone size: -; CDR3 length: 15; CDR3 DNA: TGTGCCAGCAGTGACTCGACTAGCGGAACCGGGGAGCTGTTTTTT; CDR3 protein: CASSDSTSGTGELFF
D gene: -; J gene: TRBJ1-1; V gene: TRBV7-2; clone size: -; CDR3 length: 13; CDR3 DNA: TGTGCCAGCGCAGGACTGAGGAACACTGAAGCTTTCTTT; CDR3 protein: CASAGLRNTEAFF
D gene: TRBD1; J gene: TRBJ1-1; V gene: TRBV2; clone size: few; CDR3 length: 15; CDR3 DNA: TGTGCCAGCAGCGAAAGGGCAGGGGGCTGGACTGAAGCTTTCTTT; CDR3 protein: CASSERAGGWTEAFF
D gene: -; J gene: TRBJ1-5; V gene: TRBV28; clone size: -; CDR3 length: 12; CDR3 DNA: TGTGCCAGCAGGAGGGGGAATCAGCCCCAGCATTTT; CDR3 protein: CASRRGNQPQHF
D gene: -; J gene: TRBJ2-4; V gene: TRBV15; clone size: few; CDR3 length: 14; CDR3 DNA: TGTGCCACCAGCAGCCTTGGGAGTGTGGACATTCAGTACTTC; CDR3 protein: CATSSLGSVDIQYF
D gene: -; J gene: TRBJ2-1; V gene: TRBV11-3; clone size: -; CDR3 length: 14; CDR3 DNA: TGTGCCAGCAGCCGCTGGGTCAGGGGTAATGAGCAGTTCTTC; CDR3 protein: CASSRWVRGNEQFF